This is a list of T cell receptor beta chains from one sample in a study of CD8 T cells in ankylosing spondylitis. TCRdb re-called the 5' RACE reads through MiXCR, storing one row per CDR3 protein. Of 200,000 to 250,000 distinct CDR3 sequences detected, about 10% appear once; the ten largest clones hold 6% to 8.5%. Sequences were obtained from blood, either unsorted or a sorted T cell fraction (not recorded which). Receptors were obtained from a male donor with ankylosing spondylitis or in good health (not recorded which). The CDR3 runs from the conserved cysteine through the conserved F or W. Each record gives: V gene, J gene, CDR3 protein.

v_call: TRBV12-3/TRBV12-4; j_call: TRBJ2-5; cdr3_aa: CASSLQETQYF
v_call: TRBV18; j_call: TRBJ2-7; cdr3_aa: CASDRWGYFSYEQYF
v_call: TRBV7-9; j_call: TRBJ2-1; cdr3_aa: CASSPPMVLAGYNEQFF
v_call: TRBV12-5; j_call: TRBJ1-5; cdr3_aa: CASGLSTQPQHF
v_call: TRBV7-3; j_call: TRBJ2-1; cdr3_aa: CASSLSSGSYNEQFF
v_call: TRBV5-1; j_call: TRBJ2-5; cdr3_aa: CASSWFLQGFDQETQYF
v_call: TRBV7-8; j_call: TRBJ2-3; cdr3_aa: CASSSLARGTDTQYF
v_call: TRBV3-1; j_call: TRBJ2-1; cdr3_aa: CASSQAWEQFF
v_call: TRBV7-2; j_call: TRBJ2-7; cdr3_aa: CASSLITDSDEQYF
v_call: TRBV20-1; j_call: TRBJ1-5; cdr3_aa: CSARGWDGSNQPQHF
v_call: TRBV6-4; j_call: TRBJ2-1; cdr3_aa: CASSDSSGTSYNEQFF
v_call: TRBV6-5; j_call: TRBJ2-7; cdr3_aa: CASSPRGYEQYF
v_call: TRBV6-4; j_call: TRBJ2-1; cdr3_aa: CASSAQGATYNEQFF
v_call: TRBV20-1; j_call: TRBJ2-7; cdr3_aa: CSATGTGTYEQYF
v_call: TRBV2; j_call: TRBJ2-3; cdr3_aa: CASSERGASTDTQYF
v_call: TRBV21-1; j_call: TRBJ1-5; cdr3_aa: CASTSTRSHSNQPQHF
v_call: TRBV11-2; j_call: TRBJ2-7; cdr3_aa: CASSLIASGTPDEQYF
v_call: TRBV5-1; j_call: TRBJ2-3; cdr3_aa: CASSLGAGTDTQYF
v_call: TRBV20-1; j_call: TRBJ1-6; cdr3_aa: CSASDETGLNSPLHF
v_call: TRBV29-1; j_call: TRBJ2-7; cdr3_aa: CSVDGLGSGSYEQYF
v_call: TRBV20-1; j_call: TRBJ2-3; cdr3_aa: CSARISVGTDTQYF
v_call: TRBV20-1; j_call: TRBJ2-7; cdr3_aa: CSARAPADYYEQYF
v_call: TRBV12-3/TRBV12-4; j_call: TRBJ1-1; cdr3_aa: CASSLRGQMNTEAFF
v_call: TRBV12-5; j_call: TRBJ2-2; cdr3_aa: CASIRANTGELFF
v_call: TRBV28; j_call: TRBJ2-3; cdr3_aa: CASSPLGHGMSTDTQYF
v_call: TRBV12-3/TRBV12-4; j_call: TRBJ2-1; cdr3_aa: CASSSAGLDEQFF
v_call: TRBV12-3/TRBV12-4; j_call: TRBJ2-3; cdr3_aa: CASSSYRGNTDTQYF
v_call: TRBV5-6; j_call: TRBJ2-3; cdr3_aa: CASSLRGPTDTQYF
v_call: TRBV10-3; j_call: TRBJ2-7; cdr3_aa: CAINTGREQYF
v_call: TRBV12-3/TRBV12-4; j_call: TRBJ2-2; cdr3_aa: CASSQGGPGTGELFF
v_call: TRBV19; j_call: TRBJ1-1; cdr3_aa: CAPTGAQNTEAFF
v_call: TRBV2; j_call: TRBJ2-7; cdr3_aa: CASSKLTSDEQYF
v_call: TRBV19; j_call: TRBJ2-7; cdr3_aa: CATKTSGGYEQYF
v_call: TRBV21-1; j_call: TRBJ1-1; cdr3_aa: CASSRGYEPTEAFF
v_call: TRBV28; j_call: TRBJ2-7; cdr3_aa: CASSTRKRGTYEQYF
v_call: TRBV9; j_call: TRBJ1-1; cdr3_aa: CASSVEINTEAFF
v_call: TRBV5-1; j_call: TRBJ1-1; cdr3_aa: CASSVGQNTEAFF
v_call: TRBV19; j_call: TRBJ2-3; cdr3_aa: CASTSQGIEDTQYF
v_call: TRBV15; j_call: TRBJ1-2; cdr3_aa: CATSRGGSSYGYTF
v_call: TRBV27; j_call: TRBJ2-1; cdr3_aa: CASSFRGLGNNEQFF
v_call: TRBV3-1; j_call: TRBJ2-1; cdr3_aa: CASSQGLVGPGTFF
v_call: TRBV29-1; j_call: TRBJ2-2; cdr3_aa: CSVSCGAGELFF
v_call: TRBV5-1; j_call: TRBJ2-7; cdr3_aa: CASSLRRERVYPYEQYF
v_call: TRBV5-1; j_call: TRBJ1-3; cdr3_aa: CASSPKDSSGNTIYF
v_call: TRBV3-1; j_call: TRBJ2-5; cdr3_aa: CASSLTSGRGGTQYF
v_call: TRBV12-3/TRBV12-4; j_call: TRBJ2-1; cdr3_aa: CASSTPTGWDEQFF
v_call: TRBV7-7; j_call: TRBJ2-1; cdr3_aa: CASSLASGSTNEQFF
v_call: TRBV6-1; j_call: TRBJ2-1; cdr3_aa: CASTISRMTNEQFF
v_call: TRBV3-1; j_call: TRBJ2-2; cdr3_aa: CASSQRSAGPTNTGELFF
v_call: TRBV12-3/TRBV12-4; j_call: TRBJ1-3; cdr3_aa: CASSGVVGNTIYF